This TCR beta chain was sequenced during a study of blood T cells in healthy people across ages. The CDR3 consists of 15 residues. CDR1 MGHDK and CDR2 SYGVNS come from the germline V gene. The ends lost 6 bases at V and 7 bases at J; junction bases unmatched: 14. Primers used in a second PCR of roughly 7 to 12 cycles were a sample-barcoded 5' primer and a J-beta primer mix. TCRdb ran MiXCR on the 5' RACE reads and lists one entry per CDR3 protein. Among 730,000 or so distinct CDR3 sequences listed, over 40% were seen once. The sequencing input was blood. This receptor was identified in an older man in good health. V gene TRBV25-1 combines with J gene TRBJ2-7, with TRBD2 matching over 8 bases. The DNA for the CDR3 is TGTGCCAGCAGCGCCGGGGGGGGAACCTACAATGAGCAGTACTTC. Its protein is CASSAGGGTYNEQYF.